The T cell receptor beta chain under discussion was sequenced for a study of T cell responses to AZD1222 COVID-19 vaccine. Whole-study results and caveats: Donors skewed white British and female; clonal diversity was possibly underestimated.

With regard to this clone: What it binds is not known.

The assay was immunoSEQ multiplex PCR, and TCRdb's table has in-frame clones only and misses some. The sample yields 150,000 to 200,000 clones, almost 90% seen once. Germline CDR1 and CDR2: DFQATT and SNEGSKA (reference sequence). The junction had 8 bases not matched to a gene; V was cut back by 3 bases and J by 6 bases. The CDR3 totals 14 residues. The sequencing used peripheral blood, collected on day 0 of AZD1222 vaccination. The origin of this receptor is an adult in good health. This rearrangement joins TRBV20-1 to TRBJ1-5; 7 bases align to TRBD1. The CDR3 bases are TGCAGTGCTAGTGAGCAGGGGGTCGGTCAGCCCCAGCATTTT. Translation gives CSASEQGVGQPQHF.